This T cell receptor (beta chain) was found in a study of blood T cell repertoires in COVID-19. Study-level background: The samples span acute and convalescent COVID-19 from the United States, Italy and Spain. Sample material is recorded as cDNA or gDNA derived from T cells, B-cell-depleted T cells, or PBMCs.

A Seattle source enrolled patients during active infection and followed them longitudinally. Per the authors' pipeline: Amplification of reference gene primers provided the estimated nucleated cell counts. Clones were read by immunoSEQ multiplex PCR, and TCRdb kept only the in-frame ones, dropping some. V and J calls plus clone size are reproduced from that table; the DNA served to infer D and trimming. Found here are approximately 290,000 clones, roughly nine tenths of them singletons; the top ten hold approximately 2.1%. The length of the CDR3 is 14 residues. V trimming: 4 bases; J trimming: 3 bases; junction bases outside the gene matches: 3. Germline V lookup: CDR1 SGHRS, CDR2 YFSETQ.

The V and J genes are TRBV5-1 and TRBJ2-7; 11 bases match TRBD2. Input material: peripheral blood. The sequence derives from a woman in her twenties or thirties with COVID-19, enrolled during active disease. This chain's CDR3 is CASSVTSGNYEQYF. The CDR3 bases are TGCGCCAGCAGCGTGACTAGCGGGAACTACGAGCAGTACTTC.